This is a list of T cell receptor beta chains from one sample in a study of shared clonotypes between healthy human individuals. Repertoires were generated with immunoSEQ multiplex PCR, while TCRdb's copy carries only in-frame clones and drops some. The profile shows more than 2,000,000 clones, around 90% of them singletons. The sample comprised naive CD4+ T cells sorted from blood. The receptors shown here come from a man aged 18 to 29 in good health. Each CDR3 is given with its conserved first and last residue.

TRBJ1-1 TRBV7-2 CASSPRTGNTEAFF
TRBJ1-2 TRBV18 CASSRETGISYTF
TRBJ1-1 TRBV19 CASSIVGDRTEAFF
TRBJ2-3 TRBV19 CASTRGDRGLPDTQYF
TRBJ1-1 TRBV7-3 CASSPTGKSGNTEAFF
TRBJ1-1 TRBV10-2 CASRTTGARMNTEAFF
TRBJ2-3 TRBV11-2 CASSFGQGTDTQYF
TRBJ1-5 TRBV10-3 CAISEVGQGRNQPQHF
TRBJ1-3 TRBV5-1 CASSKGQSSGNTIYF
TRBJ1-6 TRBV30 CAWSRQGVSYNSPLHF
TRBJ1-4 TRBV5-1 CAFRRALFF
TRBJ1-1 TRBV6-5 CASSYRGVNTEAFF
TRBJ1-1 TRBV5-6 CASSLKDRGRTEAFF
TRBJ2-6 TRBV5-1 CASSPGGSGANVLTF
TRBJ1-2 TRBV10-3 CAISDHRAGYTF
TRBJ2-3 TRBV5-1 CASSPTGISTDTQYF
TRBJ2-1 TRBV30 CAWAGGSWTGEQFF
TRBJ2-7 TRBV6-5 CASSPRADRVYEQYF
TRBJ1-2 TRBV7-2 CASSSWAGPSAGYTF
TRBJ2-6 TRBV19 CASSRHHSGANVLTF
TRBJ1-6 TRBV9 CASREGESSYNSPLHF
TRBJ1-2 TRBV2 CASSEGREGYTF
TRBJ1-3 TRBV5-1 CASSLATGSGNTIYF
TRBJ2-7 TRBV18 CASSPFDSYEQYF
TRBJ2-1 TRBV4-3 CASSQVNGDNEQFF
TRBJ2-2 TRBV29-1 CSVDESNTGELFF
TRBJ2-7 TRBV5-4 CASSLGKVAGMYEQYF
TRBJ2-1 TRBV2 CASVPQTRRNEQFF
TRBJ1-1 TRBV4-3 CASSQDVDRGSTEAFF
TRBJ1-2 TRBV18 CASSPGQGYGYTF
TRBJ1-1 TRBV6-1 CASSEQGYTEAFF
TRBJ2-5 TRBV7-7 CASSTGFQETQYF
TRBJ2-7 TRBV11-2 CASSLERWQGGEQYF
TRBJ2-5 TRBV2 CASSAAGSETQYF
TRBJ2-7 TRBV5-1 CASSPEGIVGEQYF
TRBJ2-7 TRBV27 CASSHPSGGIYEQYF
TRBJ1-1 TRBV19 CASSTGGANTEAFF
TRBJ1-5 TRBV5-6 CASSLGSQPQHF
TRBJ2-3 TRBV30 CAWSLGDTQYF
TRBJ2-5 TRBV6-6 CASSSLLEYQETQYF
TRBJ1-4 TRBV28 CASSVSYYEKLFF
TRBJ1-6 TRBV6-6 CASSHQGENSPLHF
TRBJ2-2 TRBV6-6 CASKYGNRDTGELFF
TRBJ2-2 TRBV4-2 CASFRTSGGGGELFF
. TRBV30 CAWMEASSYEQYF